This T cell receptor (beta chain) comes out of a study of post-analysis software for immune sequencing data. Included in the TCR beta cDNA libraries were unique molecular identifiers. One entry per CDR3 protein results from TCRdb running MiXCR on the PCR reads. The data contain more than 450,000 distinct CDR3 sequences, approximately 31% of them singletons. The sample comprised blood. The source of this sequence is a girl under 18 with multiple sclerosis.

DNA for the CDR3: TGTGCCAGCAGCCCCTTTGGGGCGTACACCGGGGAGCTGTTTTTT. Translation: CASSPFGAYTGELFF. V and J are TRBV6-5 and TRBJ2-2, with D tentatively TRBD1 (5 bases). The germline V and J ends were trimmed by 6 bases and 3 bases, with 14 bases remaining between them. The V gene's germline CDR1 is MNHEY and CDR2 SVGAGI. CDR3 size: 15 residues.